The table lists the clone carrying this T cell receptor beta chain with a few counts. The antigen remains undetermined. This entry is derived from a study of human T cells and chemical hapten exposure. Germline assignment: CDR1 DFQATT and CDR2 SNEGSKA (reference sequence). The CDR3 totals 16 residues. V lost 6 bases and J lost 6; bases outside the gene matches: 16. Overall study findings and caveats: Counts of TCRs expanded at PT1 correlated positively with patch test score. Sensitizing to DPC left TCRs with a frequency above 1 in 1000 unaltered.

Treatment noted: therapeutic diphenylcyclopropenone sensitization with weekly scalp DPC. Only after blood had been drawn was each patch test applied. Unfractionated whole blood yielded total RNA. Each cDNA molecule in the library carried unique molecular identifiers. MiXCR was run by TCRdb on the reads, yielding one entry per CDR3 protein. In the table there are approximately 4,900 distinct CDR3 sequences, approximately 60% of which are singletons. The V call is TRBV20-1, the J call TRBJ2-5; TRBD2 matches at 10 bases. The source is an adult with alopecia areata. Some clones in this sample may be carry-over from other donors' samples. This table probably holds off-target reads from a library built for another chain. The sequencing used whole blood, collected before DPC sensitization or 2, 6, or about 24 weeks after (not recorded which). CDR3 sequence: CSAHRLAGGGLKTQYF. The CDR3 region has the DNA TGCAGTGCCCATCGACTAGCGGGCGGGGGATTGAAGACCCAGTACTTC.